This T cell receptor (beta chain) is from a study of OX40 agonist ivuxolimab in advanced cancers. The wider study: Patients received intravenous ivuxolimab every 2 weeks at 0.01 to 10 mg/kg. Dose-escalation subjects each had hepatocellular carcinoma, melanoma, renal cell or head and neck cancer. Whole-study findings and limits: At 0.1 to 3.0 mg/kg and by week 6, clonal expansion occurred in CD4+ and CD8+ blood T cells.

A note on this clone: Its antigen is currently unknown.

Germline CDR1 reads ENHRY; CDR2 reads SYGVKD. CDR3 size: 13 residues. Assay used: immunoSEQ multiplex PCR; TCRdb lists only in-frame clones, some missing. The repertoire holds fewer than 90,000 clones, with 93% as singletons. The TCR was taken from an adult with an advanced solid tumor such as melanoma, head and neck, liver or kidney cancer. This chain uses TRBV10-3 with TRBJ2-5; possibly TRBD1 for D (5 bases). The end of the DNA fits TRBJ2-7 better, so the J call may be wrong. The sequences come from CD4+ or CD8+ T cells sorted from blood, collected in a trial of the OX40 agonist ivuxolimab. Here the CDR3 DNA reads TGTGCCATCAGACAGGTACAGGCCCACGAGCAGTACTTC. It yields the protein CAIRQVQAHEQYF.